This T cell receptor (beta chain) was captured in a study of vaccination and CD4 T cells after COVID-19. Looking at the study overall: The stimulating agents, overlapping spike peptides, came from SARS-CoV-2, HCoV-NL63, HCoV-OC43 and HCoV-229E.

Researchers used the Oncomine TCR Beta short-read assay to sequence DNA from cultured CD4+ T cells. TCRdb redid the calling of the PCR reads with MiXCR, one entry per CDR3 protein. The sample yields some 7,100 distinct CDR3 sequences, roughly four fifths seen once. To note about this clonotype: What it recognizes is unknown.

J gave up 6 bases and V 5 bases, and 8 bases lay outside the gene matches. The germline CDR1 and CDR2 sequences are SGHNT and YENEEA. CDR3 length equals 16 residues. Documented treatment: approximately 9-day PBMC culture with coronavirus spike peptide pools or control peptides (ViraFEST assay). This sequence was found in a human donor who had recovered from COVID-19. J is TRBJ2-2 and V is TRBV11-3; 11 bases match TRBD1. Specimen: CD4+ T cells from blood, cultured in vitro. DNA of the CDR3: TGTGCCAGCAGCCCATGGACAGGGGGCGCCTCCGGGGAGCTGTTTTTT. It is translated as CASSPWTGGASGELFF.